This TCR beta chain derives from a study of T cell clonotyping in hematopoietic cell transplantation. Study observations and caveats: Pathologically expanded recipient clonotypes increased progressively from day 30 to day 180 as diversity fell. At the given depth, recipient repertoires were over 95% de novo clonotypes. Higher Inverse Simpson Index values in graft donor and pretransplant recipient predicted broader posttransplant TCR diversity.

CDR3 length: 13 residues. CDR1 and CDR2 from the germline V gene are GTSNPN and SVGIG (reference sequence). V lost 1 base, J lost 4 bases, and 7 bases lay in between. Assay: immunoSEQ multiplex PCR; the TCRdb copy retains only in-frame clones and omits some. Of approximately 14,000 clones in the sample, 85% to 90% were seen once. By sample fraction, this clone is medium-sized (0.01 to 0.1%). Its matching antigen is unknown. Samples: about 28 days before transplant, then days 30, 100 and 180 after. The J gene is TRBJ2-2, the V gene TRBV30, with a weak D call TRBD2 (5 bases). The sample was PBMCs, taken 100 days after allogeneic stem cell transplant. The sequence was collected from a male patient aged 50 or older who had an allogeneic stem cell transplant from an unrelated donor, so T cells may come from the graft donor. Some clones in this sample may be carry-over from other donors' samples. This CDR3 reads CAWSEGSTGELFF. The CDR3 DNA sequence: TGTGCCTGGAGTGAAGGGAGCACCGGGGAGCTGTTTTTT.